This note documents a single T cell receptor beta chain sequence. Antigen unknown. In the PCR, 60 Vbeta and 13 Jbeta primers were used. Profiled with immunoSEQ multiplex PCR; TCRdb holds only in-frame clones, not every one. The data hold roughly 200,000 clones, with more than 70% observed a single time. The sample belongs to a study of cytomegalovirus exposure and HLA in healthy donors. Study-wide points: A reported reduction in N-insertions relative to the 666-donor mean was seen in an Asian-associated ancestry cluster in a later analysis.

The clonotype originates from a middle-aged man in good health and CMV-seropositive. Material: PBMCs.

The CDR3 region has the DNA TGTGCCAGCAGCCAAGATAATTGGTCAGGCAATGAAAAACTGTTTTTT. This sequence encodes CASSQDNWSGNEKLFF. The V and J genes are TRBV4-2 and TRBJ1-4, with D uncertain. From germline, CDR1 is LGHNA and CDR2 YNFKEQ. The CDR3 runs 16 residues. Trimming removed 0 bases from V and 5 bases from J, with 13 bases in between.